One sample yielded the 27 T cell receptor beta chains listed below, sequenced in a study of beta chain features in type 1 diabetes. The study, taken as a whole, reports: Type 1 diabetes patients had moderately but significantly shorter TCRB CDR3s in all four CD4+ subsets.

Expressed TCRB transcripts were sequenced after all isolated RNA was converted to cDNA. The protocol was immunoSEQ multiplex PCR, while the TCRdb copy is restricted to in-frame clones and leaves out a portion. The sample has under 200,000 clones; just over 8% are singletons. These TCRs' antigens remain unknown. Sequences were obtained from central memory CD4+ T cells from blood. These receptors were taken from a woman aged 18-30 years with type 1 diabetes.

In this sample, this clone turned up a few times. The chain combines TRBV28 with TRBJ2-7; 10 bases fit TRBD1. CDR1 and CDR2 from the germline V gene are MDHEN and SYDVKM. The CDR3 extends over 15 amino acids. With 6 bases clipped from V and 4 bases from J, the junction kept 9 bases outside the gene matches. The CDR3 DNA follows: TGTGCCAGCAGCGCGAACGGACAGGGGGGGTACGAGCAGTACTTC. Protein: CASSANGQGGYEQYF.

This clone is categorized as medium-sized. The V and J genes are TRBV2 and TRBJ2-4; 9 positions agree with TRBD1. The germline gives CDR1 SNHLY, CDR2 FYNNEI. V lost 2 bases, J lost 9 bases, and 8 bases stayed unmatched. The CDR3 covers 15 residues. CDR3 sequence (DNA): TGTGCCAGCAGTGAAACGGGACAGGGTATGAGCATTCAGTACTTC. The encoded protein is CASSETGQGMSIQYF. The complete variable domain, with remaining parts taken from reference TRBV2 and TRBJ2-4, reads EPEVTQTPSHQVTQMGQEVILRCVPISNHLYFYWYRQILGQKVEFLVSFYNNEISEKSEIFDDQFSVERPDGSNFTLKIRSTKLEDSAMYFCASSETGQGMSIQYFGAGTRLSVL.

There are a few counts of this clone. The chain employs TRBV11-2 and TRBJ2-2, with 10 bases that match TRBD2. This CDR3 contains 15 residues. Per germline, CDR1 SGHAT and CDR2 FQNNGV. The junction had 2 bases not matched to a gene; V was cut back by 1 base and J by 6 bases. CDR3 loop: CASSLGAGGSGELFF. The CDR3 bases are TGTGCCAGCAGCTTAGGAGCGGGAGGGTCCGGGGAGCTGTTTTTT.

This clone was counted between two and nine times. The V gene is TRBV19, the J gene TRBJ2-7, with 11 positions matching TRBD2. Germline V gene sequence: CDR1 LNHDA, CDR2 SQIVND (reference sequence). V was clipped by 5 bases and J by 3 bases; unmatched bases: 9. The CDR3 spans 16 residues. In DNA, the CDR3 is TGTGCCAGTAGTCTTAAGACTAGCGGGACAAACTACGAGCAGTACTTC. Amino acid sequence: CASSLKTSGTNYEQYF.

The rearrangement links TRBV18 to TRBJ1-1; no reliable D call. V dropped 3 bases and J dropped 5 bases, with 10 bases sitting between them. The CDR3 has 13 amino acids. Germline CDR1 is KGHSH and CDR2 is LQKENI. As DNA, the CDR3 is TGTGCCAGCTCACCCCCCTTCGGTACTGAAGCTTTCTTT. As protein: CASSPPFGTEAFF.

The V call is TRBV4-2, the J call TRBJ1-4; tentative D call: TRBD1 (6 bases). CDR3 length: 15 amino acids. Trimming left V 2 bases short and J 6 bases short, with 13 bases between. Per the germline V gene, CDR1 is LGHNA and CDR2 is YNFKEQ. DNA for the CDR3: TGTGCCAGCAGCCAACAGGAACAGGGTGATGAAAAACTGTTTTTT. This sequence encodes CASSQQEQGDEKLFF.

This clone was counted only a few times. This sequence joins TRBV7-2 and TRBJ2-7; no reliable D call. CDR1 and CDR2 (germline): SGHTA, FQGNSA. V gave up 5 bases and J gave up 3 bases, with 5 bases separating them. This CDR3 has 11 residues. DNA for the CDR3: TGTGCCAGCAGCCCGAGCTACGAGCAGTACTTC. As protein: CASSPSYEQYF.

As regards this clone: The sample contains more than one DNA sequence encoding this CDR3. The rearrangement links TRBV2 to TRBJ2-3; TRBD1 aligns across 7 bases. The V gene's germline CDR1 is SNHLY and CDR2 FYNNEI. The junction had 2 bases not matched to a gene; V was cut back by 5 bases and J by 3 bases. CDR3 length: 13 amino acids. The CDR3: CASSLQGTDTQYF. CDR3 coding DNA: TGTGCCAGCAGTTTACAGGGGACAGATACGCAGTATTTT. The variable domain in full, with the rest retrieved from reference TRBV2 and TRBJ2-3, is EPEVTQTPSHQVTQMGQEVILRCVPISNHLYFYWYRQILGQKVEFLVSFYNNEISEKSEIFDDQFSVERPDGSNFTLKIRSTKLEDSAMYFCASSLQGTDTQYFGPGTRLTVL.

The chain has TRBV5-1 and TRBJ2-5; possible D gene TRBD1, 5 bases. The CDR3 runs to 13 residues. Germline lookup yields CDR1 SGHRS and CDR2 YFSETQ. Trimming removed 6 bases from V and 5 bases from J, with 14 bases in between. The CDR3 loop reads CASTADTFETQYF. The CDR3 nucleotides are TGCGCCAGCACCGCGGACACGTTCGAGACCCAGTACTTC.

The table lists this clone with a few counts. This chain connects TRBV15 to TRBJ1-6, with D unclear. The V gene's germline CDR1 is LNHNV and CDR2 YYDKDF (reference sequence). V shed 3 bases and J shed 8 bases, with 5 bases lying between them. This CDR3 has 12 amino acids. The chain's CDR3 is CATSRRDSPLHF. The CDR3 DNA sequence: TGTGCCACCAGCAGGCGGGATTCACCCCTCCACTTT. Combining the CDR3 with reference TRBV15 and TRBJ1-6 gives the whole variable domain DAMVIQNPRYQVTQFGKPVTLSCSQTLNHNVMYWYQQKSSQAPKLLFHYYDKDFNNEADTPDNFQSRRPNTSFCFLDIRSPGLGDTAMYLCATSRRDSPLHFGNGTRLTVT.

As regards this clone: Its ends do not fully match the called genes, so a read error is possible. The chain employs TRBV6-5 and TRBJ2-5; the D gene is possibly TRBD2 (5 bases). The length of the CDR3 is 13 residues. Looked up from germline, CDR1 is MNHEY and CDR2 is SVGAGI. The CDR3 DNA follows: TGTGCCAGCAGTTACCAGCGGCAAGGGACCCAGTACTTC. Encoded protein: CASSYQRQGTQYF.

This chain connects TRBV5-8 to TRBJ1-5; TRBD1 aligns across 10 bases. The length of the CDR3 is 16 residues. Germline V lookup: CDR1 SGHTS, CDR2 YDEGEE. The J segment lost 5 bases and the V segment lost 4 bases, leaving 9 bases of the junction unmatched. Written as DNA, the CDR3 is TGTGCCAGCAGCCGTAATCGACAGGGGGCCGATCAGCCCCAGCATTTT. It encodes CASSRNRQGADQPQHF.

The sample holds a few counts of this clone. The V and J genes are TRBV7-3 and TRBJ2-6; D is ambiguous. V was clipped by 2 bases and J by 0 bases, with 5 bases between them. The CDR3 covers 15 residues. Germline V gene sequence: CDR1 SGHTA, CDR2 FQGTGA. CDR3 amino acids: CASSLPGSGANVLTF. For the CDR3, the DNA is TGTGCCAGCAGCTTACCGGGCTCTGGGGCCAACGTCCTGACTTTC.

This chain uses TRBV5-1 with TRBJ2-6; perhaps TRBD1 as D (6 bases). There are 16 residues in the CDR3. CDR1 and CDR2 from the germline V gene are SGHRS and YFSETQ. The V end lost 3 bases, the J end lost 0 bases, and 10 bases lay between the germline ends. DNA of the CDR3: TGCGCCAGCAGCTCAGGGGCAAGCTCTGGGGCCAACGTCCTGACTTTC. Protein product: CASSSGASSGANVLTF.

This clone turned up a few times. This chain links TRBV5-4 with TRBJ2-3; D unclear. CDR3 length: 14 residues. V dropped 4 bases and J dropped 2 bases, with 11 bases sitting between them. Germline V gene lookup returns CDR1 SGHNT and CDR2 YYREEE (reference sequence). The CDR3 region has the DNA TGTGCCAGCAGCCCAGGATCGAACACAGATACGCAGTATTTT. It codes for CASSPGSNTDTQYF.

This clone has just a few counts. The chain combines TRBV7-3 with TRBJ2-3; TRBD2 matches 14 bases. Germline CDR1 and CDR2: SGHTA and FQGTGA. J lost 5 bases, V lost 8 bases, and 9 bases had no gene match. The CDR3 is 16 residues long. This CDR3 is CASSRGTSGSQDTQYF. The CDR3 nucleotides are TGTGCCAGCTCCCGCGGGACTAGCGGGAGTCAAGATACGCAGTATTTT.

This clone was found a few times. J is TRBJ2-5 and V is TRBV29-1; D remains unclear. The CDR3 is 12 amino acids. Germline CDR1 is SQVTM and CDR2 is ANQGSEA. Trimming pared 8 bases from V and 2 bases from J, leaving 12 bases between. CDR3 DNA: TGCAGCTCTTCCGAGGAGCAAGAGACCCAGTACTTC. Encoded protein: CSSSEEQETQYF.

The table lists this clone with a few counts. The chain employs TRBV5-1 and TRBJ2-5, with a weak D call TRBD2 (5 bases). Trimming stripped 2 bases from V and 4 bases from J, with 18 bases between. The CDR3 runs to 16 residues. CDR1 is SGHRS, CDR2 YFSETQ, per germline. Here the CDR3 reads CASSFGGSMVGETQYF. CDR3 bases: TGCGCCAGCAGCTTTGGCGGGTCGATGGTCGGAGAGACCCAGTACTTC.

The chain links TRBV7-9 to TRBJ2-1; D might be TRBD1 (6 bases). With 6 bases removed from V and 7 bases from J, the gap between germline ends came to 13 bases. Germline V lookup: CDR1 SEHNR, CDR2 FQNEAQ (reference sequence). There are 13 residues in the CDR3. The CDR3 DNA follows: TGTGCCAGCAGAATTGGGCAGGGGAATGAGCAGTTCTTC. It translates to CASRIGQGNEQFF. The full variable domain, with the rest looked up from reference TRBV7-9 and TRBJ2-1, is DTGVSQNPRHKITKRGQNVTFRCDPISEHNRLYWYRQTLGQGPEFLTYFQNEAQLEKSRLLSDRFSAERPKGSFSTLEIQRTEQGDSAMYLCASRIGQGNEQFFGPGTRLTVL.

This chain links TRBV28 with TRBJ2-7, with a possible D match to TRBD1 (5 bases). Trimming took off 10 bases at V and 2 bases at J, with 12 bases between the two ends. CDR1 is MDHEN and CDR2 is SYDVKM in the germline V gene. The CDR3 is 12 amino acids. CDR3 region: CATYTGTYEQYF. The CDR3 DNA follows: TGTGCCACCTATACAGGTACCTACGAGCAGTACTTC. Complete variable domain (other parts from reference TRBV28 and TRBJ2-7): DVKVTQSSRYLVKRTGEKVFLECVQDMDHENMFWYRQDPGLGLRLIYFSYDVKMKEKGDIPEGYSVSREKKERFSLILESASTNQTSMYLCATYTGTYEQYFGPGTRLTVT.

This chain links TRBV4-3 with TRBJ2-7; a weak D match, TRBD1 (8 bases). CDR1 and CDR2 (germline): LGHNA, YSLEER. The V gene lost 7 bases and the J gene lost 5 bases, with 21 bases spanning the gap. The CDR3 is 15 amino acids. The CDR3, as DNA: TGCGCCAGCAACTTAGAACACAGGGGGGGCCACGAGCAGTACTTC. Protein product: CASNLEHRGGHEQYF.

This clone was counted only a few times. The CDR3 loop is CASSQDPKGAGGRNIQYF. CDR3 in DNA: TGCGCCAGCAGCCAAGATCCGAAGGGAGCGGGGGGGCGAAACATTCAGTACTTC. The V call is TRBV4-3, the J call TRBJ2-4, with 10 bases aligning to TRBD2. This CDR3 is built from 18 residues. The germline V gene encodes CDR1 LGHNA and CDR2 YSLEER. Losses at the gene ends were 0 bases for V and 6 bases for J; bases not matched to a gene: 11.

The chain recombines TRBV29-1 with TRBJ1-2; no clear D. CDR3 length equals 12 residues. Trimming pared 4 bases from V and 1 base from J, leaving 7 bases between. Looked up from germline, CDR1 is SQVTM and CDR2 is ANQGSEA. The CDR3 sequence is CSVAEGNYGYTF. CDR3 bases: TGCAGCGTTGCGGAGGGTAACTATGGCTACACCTTC.

V and J are TRBV6-5 and TRBJ2-3; D might be TRBD2 (6 bases). Germline values: CDR1 MNHEY, CDR2 SVGAGI. The ends were cut back, 5 bases at V and 3 bases at J, with 15 bases in the middle. The CDR3 runs 15 residues. The CDR3 coding sequence is TGTGCCAGCAGTCCTGGCGGGATCGGGACAGATACGCAGTATTTT. Its translation is CASSPGGIGTDTQYF.

The chain has TRBV18 and TRBJ1-2, with D perhaps matching TRBD1 (6 bases). CDR1 and CDR2 from the germline V gene are KGHSH and LQKENI. Trimming shortened V by 2 bases and J by 4 bases, and 14 bases separated the two germline ends. CDR3 length equals 15 residues. The DNA of the CDR3 is TGTGCCAGCTCACCAAGGGCAGGGGAAAGCTATGGCTACACCTTC. It yields the protein CASSPRAGESYGYTF.

In its sample, this clone was seen a few times. The J gene is TRBJ2-1, the V gene TRBV7-3, with D possibly matching TRBD1 (5 bases). Germline values: CDR1 SGHTA, CDR2 FQGTGA. CDR3 size: 15 residues. V was clipped by 4 bases and J by 0 bases, with 10 bases between them. The CDR3 spells CASSSERGSYNEQFF. DNA for the CDR3: TGTGCCAGCAGCTCTGAAAGGGGCTCCTACAATGAGCAGTTCTTC.

The CDR3 nucleotides are TGTGCCATCAGTGAGTCTACCGGGGGACTGGGAGGCTACACCTTC. Its translation is CAISESTGGLGGYTF. This chain joins TRBV10-3 and TRBJ1-2; D is perhaps TRBD1 (5 bases). There are 15 residues in the CDR3. V lost 0 bases and J 8 bases, leaving 16 bases between the germline ends. Per germline, CDR1 ENHRY and CDR2 SYGVKD.